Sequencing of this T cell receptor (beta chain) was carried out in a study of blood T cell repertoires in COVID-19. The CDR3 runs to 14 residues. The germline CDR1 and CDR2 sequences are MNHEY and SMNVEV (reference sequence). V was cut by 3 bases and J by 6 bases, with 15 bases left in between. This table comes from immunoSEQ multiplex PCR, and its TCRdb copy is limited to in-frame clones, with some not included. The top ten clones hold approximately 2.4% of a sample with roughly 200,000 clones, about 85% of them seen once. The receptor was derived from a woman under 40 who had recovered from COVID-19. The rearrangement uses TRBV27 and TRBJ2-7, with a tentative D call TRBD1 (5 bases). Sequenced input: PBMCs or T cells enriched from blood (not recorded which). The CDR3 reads CASSLRQGLGEQYF. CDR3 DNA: TGTGCCAGCAGTTTGCGTCAGGGTTTGGGCGAGCAGTACTTC.